This T cell receptor beta chain was sequenced in a study of cytomegalovirus exposure and HLA in healthy donors. General study results and limits: The investigators catalogued 150 or so TCR beta chains as cytomegalovirus-associated.

The length of the CDR3 is 15 residues. Germline-derived CDR1 and CDR2 are SGHTA and FQGNSA. The junction had 6 bases not matched to a gene; V was cut back by 4 bases and J by 1 base. This clone appeared a few times. What it recognizes is unknown. PCR employed 60 Vbeta and 13 Jbeta primers. The data were produced by immunoSEQ multiplex PCR, yet TCRdb's version contains in-frame clones alone and is incomplete. The sample comprises 100,000 to 150,000 clones, over 65% of which are singletons, and more than 3.5% rests with the top ten. V usage is TRBV7-2 and J usage is TRBJ1-1; 7 bases align to TRBD1. The receptor's source is a middle-aged man in good health and CMV-seropositive. Sequences were obtained from PBMCs. For the CDR3, the DNA is TGTGCCAGCAGCTCCGGCAGGGGGTGGAACACTGAAGCTTTCTTT. Its translation is CASSSGRGWNTEAFF.